This TCR beta chain was obtained from a study of response to subunit inactivated influenza vaccine (dated by TCRdb to 2017 to 2018). For context, the study as a whole: Deep quantitative T cell receptor repertoire profiling was used in the study to track responses to a trivalent subunit inactivated influenza vaccine. Results and caveats for the whole study, not just this receptor: The authors proposed that each seasonal influenza vaccination may bring in only a limited number of new T cells.

To prepare the library, RT-PCR was applied. Sequencing was carried out with an Illumina HiSeq 2500. In TCRdb, the public reads were trimmed at Q25 with fastp and aligned with MiXCR, with productive beta chains retained. Rows are unified per CDR3 protein, each entry keeping the most common DNA and genes. The sample contains about 500,000 distinct CDR3 sequences, about an eighth of them found a single time. The ten largest clonotypes hold less than 15% of the sample. The label giving this sample's time point can be read as: more than 40 days after influenza vaccine administration. Regarding this clonotype: It has no known antigen specificity. Base qualities are not recorded, but no much larger clone differs from it by a single base.

The V end loses 1 base and the J end loses 0 bases, and a stretch of 7 bases separates them. CDR1 and CDR2 were assigned from the germline V gene as LGHNA and YNFKEQ. The CDR3 numbers 15 residues from cysteine through phenylalanine. The DNA shown is the 45-base CDR3, in frame from base 1. The sequence was collected from a man in his forties or fifties who received an inactivated influenza vaccine. Donor details come from another sample of the same person, matched by shared clones. The chain uses TRBV4-2 and TRBJ1-3; the D segment could be TRBD1, given 5 matching bases. Sequencing used PBMCs from blood, obtained roughly 45 days after vaccination. The DNA is as follows: TGTGCCAGCAGCCAAGGACAGCTCTCTGGAAACACCATATATTTT. Its translation is CASSQGQLSGNTIYF.